The 2 T cell receptor beta chains below come from one sample, sequenced in a study of CD8 T cells in Susac syndrome. RNA totalling roughly 0.45 to 1 ug underwent reverse transcription with random hexamers. TCRdb used MiXCR to reprocess the immunoSEQ multiplex PCR reads, holding one entry per CDR3 protein. The profile covers around 230,000 distinct CDR3 sequences, with roughly 96% appearing a single time and 0.085% to 0.1% taken by the ten largest. The material sequenced was CD4+ T cells from PBMCs. These receptors originate from a human donor with multiple sclerosis.

This CDR3 reads CASSQAGGRAYEQYF. The CDR3 DNA follows: TGTGCCAGCAGCCAAGCGGGCGGGAGGGCCTACGAGCAGTACTTC. The rearrangement uses TRBV14 and TRBJ2-7, with 9 bases matching TRBD2. The CDR3 is 15 amino acids. Per the germline V gene, CDR1 is SGHDN and CDR2 is FVKESK. V dropped 1 base and J dropped 2; count of bases not matched to a gene: 3.

The CDR3, as DNA: TGTGCCAGCAGCCCGGTGGCTAGCACAGATACGCAGTATTTT. Amino acids: CASSPVASTDTQYF. The V call is TRBV7-9, the J call TRBJ2-3; no clear D. CDR3 size: 14 residues. CDR1 and CDR2 from the germline V gene are SEHNR and FQNEAQ (reference sequence). V lost 5 bases to trimming and J lost 0 bases, with 9 bases between them.